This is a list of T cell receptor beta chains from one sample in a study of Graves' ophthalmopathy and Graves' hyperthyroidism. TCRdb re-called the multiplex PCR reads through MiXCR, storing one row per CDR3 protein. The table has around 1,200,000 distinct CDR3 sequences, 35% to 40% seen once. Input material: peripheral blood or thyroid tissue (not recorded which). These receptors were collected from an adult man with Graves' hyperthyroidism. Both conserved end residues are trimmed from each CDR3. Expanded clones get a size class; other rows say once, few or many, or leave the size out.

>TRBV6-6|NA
ASSPLRANGYT
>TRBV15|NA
ATSITGVEAF
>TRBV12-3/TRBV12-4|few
ASSKSGTKAYEQY
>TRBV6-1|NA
ASSNAPVSDYGYT
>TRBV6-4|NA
ASRRDRPRSYGYT
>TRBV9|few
ASSVAPRGGTDEKLF
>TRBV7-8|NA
ASRSGTERYEQY
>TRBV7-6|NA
ASSPLTRFYEQY
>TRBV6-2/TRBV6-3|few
ASSYIREQY
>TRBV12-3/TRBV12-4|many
ASRRSGNGLLTLH
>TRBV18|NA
ASSPMTAGETQY
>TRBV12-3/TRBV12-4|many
ASSGGTGGWYSNQPQH
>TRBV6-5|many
ASSEGDRDQETQY
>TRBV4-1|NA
ASSHIPLETQY
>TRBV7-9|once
ASSNRVTSTEAF
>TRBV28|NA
ASSTRWGRGEQY
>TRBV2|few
ASRFRETQETQY
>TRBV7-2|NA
ASSQFAGGSYEQY
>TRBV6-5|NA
ASSYGSSRGEKLF
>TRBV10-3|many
AISVRFGELF
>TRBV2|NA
VSSLETQY
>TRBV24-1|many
ATTSGESQPQH
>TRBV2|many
ASRYIAGELASEQY
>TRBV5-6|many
ASSLDSLPEAF
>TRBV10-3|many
ATRRIRDYEQY
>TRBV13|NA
ASSLVGLAGVEETQY
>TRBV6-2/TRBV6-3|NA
ASSLGTRSEQF
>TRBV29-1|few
SATLLKETQY
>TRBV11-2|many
ASSFTGRVGELF